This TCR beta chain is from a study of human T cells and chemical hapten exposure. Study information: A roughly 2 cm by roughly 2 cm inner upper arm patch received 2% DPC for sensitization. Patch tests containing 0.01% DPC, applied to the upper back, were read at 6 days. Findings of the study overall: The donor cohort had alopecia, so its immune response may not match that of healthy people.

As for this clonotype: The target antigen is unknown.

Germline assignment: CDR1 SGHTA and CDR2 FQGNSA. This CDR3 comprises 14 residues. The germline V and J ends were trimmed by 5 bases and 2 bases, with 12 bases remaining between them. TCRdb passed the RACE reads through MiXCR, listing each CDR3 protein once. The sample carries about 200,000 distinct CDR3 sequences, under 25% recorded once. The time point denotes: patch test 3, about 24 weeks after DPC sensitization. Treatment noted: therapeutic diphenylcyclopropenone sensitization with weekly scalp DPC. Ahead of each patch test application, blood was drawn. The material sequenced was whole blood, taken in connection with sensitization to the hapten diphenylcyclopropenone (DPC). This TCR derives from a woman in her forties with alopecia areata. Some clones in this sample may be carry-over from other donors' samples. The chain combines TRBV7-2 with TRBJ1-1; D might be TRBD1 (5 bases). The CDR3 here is CASSPWGYNTEAFF. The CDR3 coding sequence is TGTGCCAGCAGCCCATGGGGGTATAACACTGAAGCTTTCTTT.